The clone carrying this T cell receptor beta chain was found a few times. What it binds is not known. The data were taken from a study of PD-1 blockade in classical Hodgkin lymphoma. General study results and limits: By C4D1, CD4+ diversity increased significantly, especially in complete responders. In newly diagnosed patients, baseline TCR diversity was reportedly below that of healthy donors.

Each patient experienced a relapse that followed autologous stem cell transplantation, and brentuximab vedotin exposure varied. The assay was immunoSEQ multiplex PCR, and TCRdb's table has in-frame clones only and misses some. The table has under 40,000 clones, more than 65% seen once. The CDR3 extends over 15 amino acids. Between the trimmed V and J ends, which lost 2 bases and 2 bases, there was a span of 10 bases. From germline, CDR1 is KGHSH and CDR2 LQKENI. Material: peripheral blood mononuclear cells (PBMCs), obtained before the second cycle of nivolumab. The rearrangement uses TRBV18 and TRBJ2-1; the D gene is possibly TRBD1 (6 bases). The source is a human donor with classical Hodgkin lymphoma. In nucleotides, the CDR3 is TGTGCCAGCTCACCATACAGGGACGCCTACAATGAGCAGTTCTTC. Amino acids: CASSPYRDAYNEQFF.